Listed below are T cell receptor beta chains from one sample, sequenced in a study of cytomegalovirus exposure and HLA in healthy donors. Libraries were prepared by immunoSEQ multiplex PCR; TCRdb keeps only in-frame clonotypes and omits some of them. The table records roughly 93,000 clones, roughly 70% of them present only once. Sequencing input: PBMCs. These receptors were taken from a middle-aged man in good health and CMV-seronegative. Each CDR3 is given without its conserved first and last residue. D genes are given only for firm matches.

J: TRBJ2-7
V: TRBV7-2
D: NA
CDR3: ASNPLGRSYEQY

J: TRBJ2-2
V: TRBV28
D: NA
CDR3: ASRPWTRATGELF

J: TRBJ1-1
V: TRBV19
D: TRBD1
CDR3: ASSTRQGWNTEAF

J: TRBJ2-3
V: TRBV6-4
D: TRBD2
CDR3: ASSDSAGGADTQY

J: TRBJ2-3
V: TRBV6-5
D: TRBD2
CDR3: ASRGAGGGTDTQY

J: TRBJ2-7
V: TRBV6-1
D: NA
CDR3: ASSNPGSSHEQY

J: TRBJ2-7
V: TRBV18
D: NA
CDR3: ASSPSGLTYEQY

J: TRBJ1-4
V: TRBV23-1
D: NA
CDR3: AIKRGTSNEKLF

J: TRBJ2-7
V: TRBV18
D: TRBD1
CDR3: ASSPGGQGYYEQY

J: TRBJ1-2
V: TRBV11-1
D: TRBD1
CDR3: ASSPSDRLGGYT

J: TRBJ2-1
V: TRBV5-1
D: TRBD2
CDR3: ASSPRTSGGYNEQF

J: TRBJ2-5
V: TRBV4-3
D: TRBD2
CDR3: ASSHEASGSYQETQY

J: TRBJ2-7
V: TRBV30
D: NA
CDR3: ACKLVYEQY

J: TRBJ1-5
V: TRBV4-1
D: TRBD1
CDR3: ASSQGSQGASQPQH

J: TRBJ1-2
V: TRBV28
D: NA
CDR3: ASSFLEVYGYT

J: TRBJ2-5
V: TRBV25-1
D: TRBD1
CDR3: ASSPSGTGKETQY